This T cell receptor beta chain was recovered during a study of CD8+ T cells in alopecia areata (dated by TCRdb to the late 2010s). Study-wide context: The treated patients, all with moderate-to-severe alopecia areata, were enrolled in an open-label pilot trial of oral tofacitinib given at 5 to 10 mg twice daily. High-throughput TCRbeta sequencing was used to examine T cell clonal expansion in alopecia areata in both the C3H/HeJ mouse model and human patients. Biopsies were taken from tofacitinib-treated patients at baseline and at 4 and 24 weeks of treatment, and a later scalp biopsy was taken in several of the tofacitinib-treated patients. Scalp clonality was compared across normal scalp (n=4), patchy alopecia areata scalp (n=8), and alopecia totalis/universalis scalp (n=8). The SALT score, which quantifies the percentage of affected scalp surface area, was used to measure disease severity in treated patients. Amplification of TCRbeta CDR3 regions was done by immunoSEQ multiplex PCR using 35 Vbeta forward primers and 13 Jbeta reverse primers. Scalp tissue and sorted CD4+ and CD8+ peripheral blood T cells from patchy and totalis/universalis alopecia areata patients and from healthy controls were covered by human TCRbeta sequencing. RNA came from the PAXgene miRNA kit for fixed scalp, the miRNeasy kit for PBMCs, and the RNeasy kit for mouse skin. Patients received tofacitinib for 6 to 18 months and were then followed off drug for 6 months to check for delayed response and recurrence. Points the paper makes about the study in general: Higher clonality and more expanded CD8+ clones were observed in lesional scalp than in normal scalp, particularly in alopecia totalis/universalis, a finding suggestive of antigenic drive. Scalp TCR repertoire analysis is complicated because resident alphabeta T cells in normal human skin are also sequenced, whereas mouse skin is dominated by gammadelta T cells. Because the treated cohort was small and included a single nonresponder, larger studies are needed to assess links between baseline CD8+ expansion and response. Shared TCR sequences between patients were less evident than in mice, which may be partly attributable to HLA diversity in the patient population. During tofacitinib treatment, many expanded lesional clones stuck around in both scalp and blood, and this persistence may partly explain why relapse happens after treatment is stopped. Scalp clonality and the number of expanded CD8+ clones among the top 100 scalp clones were significantly decreased by tofacitinib.

There are 13 amino acids in the CDR3, from cysteine to phenylalanine inclusive. The CDR3 DNA has 39 bases and is translated from base 1. The V end loses 7 bases and the J end loses 0 bases, and a stretch of 9 bases separates them. CDR1 SQVTM and CDR2 ANQGSEA were looked up in the germline V gene. This clone has a handful of counts. Its binding antigen is unknown. One base away there is no much larger clone; base qualities are not given. The library was prepared using the immunoSEQ multiplex PCR assay. For TCR sequencing, RNA was extracted from every sample and reverse transcribed into cDNA to serve as template. First-strand cDNA was synthesized with SuperScript III using a 2:1 mix of oligo-dT and random hexamers. A synthetic immune receptor repertoire was used to assess amplification bias, and residual bias was removed computationally. The authors processed their data as follows. Raw reads were preprocessed for error removal, and CDR3 was defined according to IMGT conventions as running from the conserved cysteine to phenylalanine. Clonality was computed as 1 minus the Shannon entropy, with the entropy normalized by log2 of the number of productive unique TCRs. Scalp TCRbeta sequences were cross-referenced with sorted blood CD4 and CD8 repertoires so that the CD4 or CD8 identity of scalp clones could be inferred. Entries here come from immuneACCESS through TCRdb and include only in-frame sequences with V and J called. Some clones fail to appear in such tables; in the studies checked, an unresolved V gene covers under half of the shortfall, and the cause of the remainder is unknown. The V and J calls and the clone size are those of that table, but D and trimming were determined from the DNA. The sample profile shows more than 150,000 clones; 50% to 60% of them were found once. The top ten constitute 3% to 4% of the sample.

Taken with the paper, the label for time point translates to: around 29 days on oral tofacitinib. In light of the paper, this sample's treatment or condition label describes: oral pan-JAK inhibitor, 5-10 mg twice daily. Lesional scalp punch biopsies and peripheral blood were obtained from alopecia areata patients. PBMCs were isolated by density centrifugation and stained for CD3, CD4 and CD8, after which CD4+ and CD8+ T cells were sorted on a FACSAria. The starting material was CD4+ T cells sorted from blood, obtained at week 4, from a patient treated with tofacitinib. The sequence links TRBV29-1 to TRBJ2-2; confidence is insufficient to name the D gene. The sequence came from a human donor with alopecia areata. The bases are TGCAGCGGCTGGCGGCCGAACACCGGGGAGCTGTTTTTT. Its amino acids are CSGWRPNTGELFF.